These 30 T cell receptor beta chains came from one sample sequenced in a study of cytomegalovirus exposure and HLA in healthy donors. Amplification used 60 Vbeta primers and 13 Jbeta primers. Here immunoSEQ multiplex PCR was the method, and the copy in TCRdb shows in-frame clones only, minus some. The sample has more than 95,000 clones; 65% to 80% are singletons. The sequenced sample was PBMCs. The receptors here all came from a young man in good health and CMV-seronegative.

V usage is TRBV4-3 and J usage is TRBJ2-6, with D perhaps TRBD2 (7 bases). CDR3 length equals 19 residues. Trimming pared 4 bases from V and 0 bases from J, leaving 19 bases between. Germline V gene sequence: CDR1 LGHNA, CDR2 YSLEER. Written as DNA, the CDR3 is TGCGCCAGCAGCCCGCATACTCAGGGAGGGGGCTCTGGGGCCAACGTCCTGACTTTC. It specifies CASSPHTQGGGSGANVLTF.

This clone has just a few counts. This sequence joins TRBV5-1 and TRBJ2-1; 9 bases are a match to TRBD2. CDR3 length: 18 residues. Germline V gene data show CDR1 as SGHRS and CDR2 as YFSETQ. The J segment lost 0 bases and the V segment lost 4 bases, leaving 11 bases of the junction unmatched. The CDR3 DNA follows: TGCGCCAGCAGCCAAACTCAGACTAGCGGAAGCTCCTACAATGAGCAGTTCTTC. Amino acids: CASSQTQTSGSSYNEQFF. The complete variable domain, with remaining parts taken from reference TRBV5-1 and TRBJ2-1, reads KAGVTQTPRYLIKTRGQQVTLSCSPISGHRSVSWYQQTPGQGLQFLFEYFSETQRNKGNFPGRFSGRQFSNSRSEMNVSTLELGDSALYLCASSQTQTSGSSYNEQFFGPGTRLTVL.

CDR3 loop: CASNHRGNQPQHF. The CDR3 region has the DNA TGTGCCAGCAACCATAGAGGGAATCAGCCCCAGCATTTT. The gene calls are TRBV6-1 and TRBJ1-5; D remains unclear. V was shortened by 7 bases and J by 4 bases, with 11 bases between the two germline ends. Germline values: CDR1 MNHNS, CDR2 SASEGT. This CDR3 region has 13 residues.

The chain is built from TRBV6-1 and TRBJ1-5; maybe TRBD1 (5 bases). Germline V lookup: CDR1 MNHNS, CDR2 SASEGT. The CDR3 has 15 residues. The germline V and J ends were trimmed by 7 bases and 0 bases, with 13 bases remaining between them. CDR3 sequence: CASKDLGLSNQPQHF. The CDR3, as DNA: TGTGCCAGCAAAGACTTGGGACTTAGCAATCAGCCCCAGCATTTT.

V is TRBV27 and J is TRBJ1-2, with D uncertain. V lost 3 bases and J 2 bases, leaving 19 bases between the germline ends. CDR1 MNHEY and CDR2 SMNVEV come from the germline V gene (reference sequence). CDR3 size: 17 residues. The CDR3 DNA follows: TGTGCCAGCAGTTTGAAACCCTTCGGAACAGTCAACTATGGCTACACCTTC. Its protein is CASSLKPFGTVNYGYTF.

This chain joins TRBV5-1 and TRBJ1-6; D unresolved. CDR1 and CDR2 from the germline V gene are SGHRS and YFSETQ. The V and J ends lost 0 bases and 7 bases respectively, with 11 bases between them. CDR3 length equals 15 residues. The CDR3 DNA sequence: TGCGCCAGCAGCTTGGGAGGCTCGATGAATTCACCCCTCCACTTT. It specifies CASSLGGSMNSPLHF.

V usage is TRBV15 and J usage is TRBJ2-2; weak D call: TRBD2 (5 bases). CDR1 LNHNV and CDR2 YYDKDF come from the germline V gene (reference sequence). V gave up 8 bases and J gave up 1 base, with 11 bases separating them. The CDR3 is 14 amino acids. The CDR3, as DNA: TGTGCCACCCACCTTAGCGTGAACACCGGGGAGCTGTTTTTT. Its protein product is CATHLSVNTGELFF.

The rearrangement uses TRBV7-7 and TRBJ2-7; 7 bases are a match to TRBD2. CDR1 SSHAT and CDR2 FNYEAQ come from the germline V gene (reference sequence). The CDR3 extends over 13 amino acids. J lost 6 bases, V lost 5 bases, and 7 bases had no gene match. Here the CDR3 DNA reads TGTGCCAGCAGCCCTGGGGGGGTGGGCGAGCAGTACTTC. Its translation is CASSPGGVGEQYF.

The chain links TRBV28 to TRBJ2-1, with 11 bases fitting TRBD2. CDR1 is MDHEN and CDR2 is SYDVKM in the germline V gene. This CDR3 spans 15 amino acids. V was pared by 6 bases and J by 4 bases, with 5 bases of the junction left unmatched. The CDR3 region has the DNA TGTGCCAGCAGCCGAGGGACTAGCGGTTACAATGAGCAGTTCTTC. It codes for CASSRGTSGYNEQFF.

J is TRBJ1-5 and V is TRBV4-3; TRBD1 aligns across 10 bases. Unmatched junction bases numbered 6, after V lost 0 bases and J lost 10 bases. The CDR3 runs 15 residues. The germline CDR1 and CDR2 sequences are LGHNA and YSLEER. The CDR3 loop reads CASSQDPGQGRPQHF. The CDR3 DNA is TGCGCCAGCAGCCAAGATCCGGGACAGGGGAGACCCCAGCATTTT.

The CDR3 is CASSLDPGLPYEQYF. The CDR3 coding sequence is TGTGCCAGCAGTTTAGACCCGGGACTACCGTACGAGCAGTACTTC. The chain joins TRBV27 to TRBJ2-7; 7 bases align to TRBD2. This CDR3 comprises 15 residues. With 2 bases clipped from V and 4 bases from J, the junction kept 8 bases outside the gene matches. Germline V gene sequence: CDR1 MNHEY, CDR2 SMNVEV (reference sequence).

The J gene is TRBJ1-1, the V gene TRBV10-2; D gene unclear. Germline V CDR1 and CDR2: WSHSY, SAAADI. The CDR3 extends over 15 amino acids. V was pared by 6 bases and J by 1 base, with 15 bases between. This chain's CDR3 is CASREAAAQNTEAFF. In DNA, the CDR3 is TGCGCCAGCAGAGAAGCGGCAGCGCAGAACACTGAAGCTTTCTTT.

The chain employs TRBV28 and TRBJ1-2; 8 bases map to TRBD1. Losses at the gene ends were 2 bases for V and 8 bases for J; bases not matched to a gene: 16. CDR3 size: 17 residues. Looked up from germline, CDR1 is MDHEN and CDR2 is SYDVKM. The CDR3 region is CASSLAGGGSSLWGYTF. CDR3 coding DNA: TGTGCCAGCAGTTTAGCAGGGGGCGGCTCGTCCCTATGGGGCTACACCTTC.

V gene TRBV9 combines with J gene TRBJ2-5; possible D gene TRBD2, 5 bases. The CDR3 covers 15 residues. V was trimmed by 1 base and J by 1 base, leaving 11 bases between them. CDR1 is SGDLS and CDR2 is YYNGEE in the germline V gene. The CDR3 DNA reads as TGTGCCAGCAGCGTATCCCTCGGGGTCCAAGAGACCCAGTACTTC. Translating it yields CASSVSLGVQETQYF.

This chain joins TRBV10-3 and TRBJ1-2; 7 bases agree with TRBD1. This CDR3 has 15 residues. J lost 2 bases, V lost 3 bases, and 6 bases had no gene match. Germline CDR1 reads ENHRY; CDR2 reads SYGVKD. The DNA for the CDR3 is TGTGCCATCAGTGAACTGGGCAGGGGGAACTATGGCTACACCTTC. Residues: CAISELGRGNYGYTF.

V gene TRBV5-8 combines with J gene TRBJ2-5, with 8 bases matching TRBD2. The V gene's germline CDR1 is SGHTS and CDR2 YDEGEE. CDR3 length: 15 amino acids. V was clipped by 2 bases and J by 5 bases; unmatched bases: 8. CDR3 region: CASSFQAGGRETQYF. The CDR3 nucleotides read TGTGCCAGCAGCTTCCAGGCGGGGGGCAGGGAGACCCAGTACTTC.

This rearrangement joins TRBV6-1 to TRBJ1-1; 7 nucleotides match TRBD1. This CDR3 region has 14 residues. With V trimmed by 6 bases and J by 1 base, 5 bases remained unmatched. The germline gives CDR1 MNHNS, CDR2 SASEGT. The CDR3 coding sequence is TGTGCCAGCAGCCAGGACAGGCGGAACACTGAAGCTTTCTTT. Amino acids: CASSQDRRNTEAFF.

The gene calls are TRBV5-4 and TRBJ1-2, with 12 bases aligning to TRBD1. V dropped 4 bases and J dropped 0; count of bases not matched to a gene: 7. The CDR3 is 17 residues long. Germline CDR1 and CDR2: SGHNT and YYREEE (reference sequence). The DNA for the CDR3 is TGTGCCAGCAGCCAAGGGGACAGGGGGCTGGCTAACTATGGCTACACCTTC. Its translation is CASSQGDRGLANYGYTF.

A note on this clone: This sample includes further DNA sequences coding for the same CDR3. The chain links TRBV6-1 to TRBJ2-4; D remains unclear. V gave up 3 bases and J gave up 6 bases, with 6 bases separating them. Germline CDR1 is MNHNS and CDR2 is SASEGT. This CDR3 has 12 amino acids. CDR3 sequence reads: CASSDPGNIQYF. In nucleotides, the CDR3 is TGTGCCAGCAGTGATCCGGGAAACATTCAGTACTTC.

The CDR3 region is CASTPGQNYGYTF. CDR3 nucleotides: TGTGCCAGCACCCCGGGACAGAACTATGGCTACACCTTC. J is TRBJ1-2 and V is TRBV28; 7 positions agree with TRBD1. The germline CDR1 and CDR2 sequences are MDHEN and SYDVKM. The J segment lost 2 bases and the V segment lost 7 bases, leaving 4 bases of the junction unmatched. The CDR3 sequence is 13 residues long.

This clone came up a few times. CDR3 in DNA: TGCGCCAGCAGCCCCTCCGGGACAGGGAACTATGGCTACACCTTC. This encodes CASSPSGTGNYGYTF. The rearrangement links TRBV4-1 to TRBJ1-2, with 9 nucleotides matching TRBD1. From germline, CDR1 is MGHRA and CDR2 YSYEKL. The CDR3 runs 15 residues. The V gene end was trimmed by 4 bases and the J gene end by 2 bases; junction bases not matched to a gene: 5.

The rearrangement uses TRBV28 and TRBJ1-1; a possible D gene is TRBD1 (5 bases). With 5 bases removed from V and 6 bases from J, the gap between germline ends came to 10 bases. This CDR3 is built from 12 residues. From germline, CDR1 is MDHEN and CDR2 SYDVKM. CDR3 in DNA: TGTGCCAGCAGTCCGCGGACACCTGAAGCTTTCTTT. This translates into CASSPRTPEAFF.

This clone has only one observation. This chain joins TRBV30 and TRBJ1-1; no reliable D call. The CDR3 length is 11 residues. CDR1 is GTSNPN, CDR2 SVGIG, per germline (reference sequence). V was cut by 1 base and J by 7 bases, with 7 bases left in between. CDR3 coding DNA: TGTGCCTGGAGTGCCCTACTTGAAGCTTTCTTT. Translation: CAWSALLEAFF.

V is TRBV6-5 and J is TRBJ1-2; D remains ambiguous. Trimming cost V 6 bases and J 6 bases, with 14 bases left between them. CDR1 MNHEY and CDR2 SVGAGI come from the germline V gene. The CDR3 has 13 amino acids. The CDR3 sequence: CASRSAPGDGYTF. The CDR3 bases are TGTGCCAGCAGATCCGCCCCCGGTGATGGCTACACCTTC.

This chain joins TRBV6-5 and TRBJ2-1; 7 bases match TRBD1. Germline CDR1 is MNHEY and CDR2 is SVGAGI. Trimming took 5 bases from V and 9 from J; bases not matched to a gene: 10. The CDR3 has 14 amino acids. This CDR3 reads CASSLDRVKSEQFF. CDR3 coding DNA: TGTGCCAGCAGTCTAGACAGGGTTAAAAGTGAGCAGTTCTTC.

V usage is TRBV5-1 and J usage is TRBJ2-1, with 8 bases matching TRBD1. Germline-derived CDR1 and CDR2 are SGHRS and YFSETQ. This CDR3 has 13 amino acids. V lost 1 base, J lost 7 bases, and 1 base stayed unmatched. The CDR3 coding sequence is TGCGCCAGCAGCTTGAGACAGGGGAATGAGCAGTTCTTC. Amino acid sequence: CASSLRQGNEQFF.

The rearrangement joins TRBV7-9 to TRBJ1-4, with 12 bases lining up with TRBD1. This CDR3 spans 18 amino acids. The germline CDR1 and CDR2 sequences are SEHNR and FQNEAQ (reference sequence). V lost 0 bases and J lost 8; bases outside the gene matches: 10. DNA of the CDR3: TGTGCCAGCAGCTTAGCGTGGGACAGGGGGCGGGCAAGCGAAAAACTGTTTTTT. As protein: CASSLAWDRGRASEKLFF.

In this sample, this clone turned up once. This sequence joins TRBV5-1 and TRBJ2-1, with a weak D call TRBD2 (6 bases). V was trimmed by 0 bases and J by 11 bases, leaving 18 bases between them. The CDR3 is made up of 15 amino acids. Germline CDR1 and CDR2: SGHRS and YFSETQ. The chain's CDR3 is CASSLETRGTMKQFF. DNA of the CDR3: TGCGCCAGCAGCTTGGAGACTAGGGGTACAATGAAGCAGTTCTTC.

The J gene is TRBJ1-1, the V gene TRBV13; D call uncertain. Trimming took off 0 bases at V and 3 bases at J, with 11 bases between the two ends. CDR3 length equals 15 residues. CDR1 is PRHDT and CDR2 is FYEKMQ in the germline V gene (reference sequence). The CDR3 DNA reads as TGTGCCAGCAGCTTAGGAAACTGGGCAGACACTGAAGCTTTCTTT. This translates into CASSLGNWADTEAFF.

The rearrangement links TRBV4-1 to TRBJ1-6, with D uncertain. V lost 2 bases and J 7 bases, leaving 6 bases between the germline ends. CDR1 and CDR2 (germline): MGHRA, YSYEKL. CDR3 size: 13 residues. The CDR3 is CASSQRRNSPLHF. For the CDR3, the DNA is TGCGCCAGCAGCCAACGCAGGAATTCACCCCTCCACTTT.